This T cell receptor beta chain emerged from a study of cytotoxic CD8 clonotypes in ibrutinib-treated CLL. The CDR3 is 13 residues long. Between the trimmed V and J ends, which lost 6 bases and 7 bases, there was a span of 15 bases. Germline V gives CDR1 MNHEY, CDR2 SMNVEV (reference sequence). Profiling relied on immunoSEQ multiplex PCR, and the TCRdb table lists in-frame clones only, not all of them. The sample holds approximately 200,000 clones, around 72% seen once. This receptor was taken from a human donor with chronic lymphocytic leukemia. Sequenced here: PBMCs, sampled after 24 months of ibrutinib treatment. The chain carries TRBV27 and TRBJ2-5; maybe TRBD2 (6 bases). The CDR3 sequence is CASREAGPSTQYF. The CDR3 DNA sequence: TGTGCCAGCAGGGAAGCGGGCCCCTCGACCCAGTACTTC.